The TCR beta chain under discussion was sequenced for a study of blood T cells in healthy people across ages. The CDR3 runs to 15 residues. CDR1 is MNHEY and CDR2 is SVGAGI in the germline V gene. V was cut by 6 bases and J by 11 bases, with 25 bases left in between. Primers used in a second PCR of roughly 6 to 12 cycles were a sample-barcoded 5' primer and a J-beta primer mix. Each CDR3 protein is one row after TCRdb ran MiXCR on the 5' RACE reads. Found here are roughly 2 million distinct CDR3 sequences, less than 50% of them singletons; the top ten hold roughly 2.1%. The specimen was blood. The chain uses TRBV6-5 and TRBJ2-5; D might be TRBD2 (6 bases). This clonotype originated in a woman aged 35 to 49 in good health. This chain's CDR3 is CASRGGSVSDYGQYF. Written as DNA, the CDR3 is TGTGCCAGCAGGGGAGGCAGCGTATCTGACTACGGGCAGTACTTC.